Listed below are T cell receptor beta chains from one sample, sequenced in a study of OX40 agonist ivuxolimab in advanced cancers. TCRdb's table, derived via immunoSEQ multiplex PCR, lists solely in-frame clones and lacks some. Found here are fewer than 90,000 clones, about 91% of them singletons; the top ten hold roughly 0.71%. The sequenced sample was CD4+ or CD8+ T cells sorted from blood, obtained in a trial of the OX40 agonist ivuxolimab. The receptors stem from an adult with an advanced solid tumor such as melanoma, head and neck, liver or kidney cancer. CDR3s include the opening cysteine and the closing phenylalanine or tryptophan. The D gene is left open where the match is weak. Rows give clone size only sometimes, using once, few, many, or a class for an expanded clone.

CDR3nt	CDR3aa	j_gene	d_gene	v_gene	abundance
TGTGCCAGCAGCTTACGCCAGGGGAGGCGGTTTGAGACCCAGTACTTC	CASSLRQGRRFETQYF	TRBJ2-5	-	TRBV7-2	-
TGCGCCAGCAGCCAACTTCGAGGGGTTCGCACTGAAGCTTTCTTT	CASSQLRGVRTEAFF	TRBJ1-1	-	TRBV4-1	few
TGTGCCAGCAGGTTAACAGGGAACACTGAAGCTTTCTTT	CASRLTGNTEAFF	TRBJ1-1	-	TRBV7-2	-
TGTGCCAGCAGCCCCATAGGTCTGTATGGCTACACCTTC	CASSPIGLYGYTF	TRBJ1-2	-	TRBV7-2	-
TGCGCCAGCAGCCAAGAGGGGGACAGGCGGCGGGCGCAGTATTTT	CASSQEGDRRRAQYF	TRBJ2-3	TRBD1	TRBV4-3	-
TGTGCCAGCAGTACGCGGGGTACGCAGTATTTT	CASSTRGTQYF	TRBJ2-3	-	TRBV2	-
TGTGCCAGCAGTTACGAGGGTTCCGAGCAGTACTTC	CASSYEGSEQYF	TRBJ2-7	-	TRBV6-6	-
TGTGCCAGTAGCCCGGGGGGACTCTACGAGCAGTACTTC	CASSPGGLYEQYF	TRBJ2-7	TRBD2	TRBV19	-
TGTGCCAGCAGTAATTGGGGACAGGGAGACACCGGGGAGCTGTTTTTT	CASSNWGQGDTGELFF	TRBJ2-2	TRBD1	TRBV28	once
TGTGCCAGCAGTCGGGGAGATGAAAAACTGTTTTTT	CASSRGDEKLFF	TRBJ1-4	-	TRBV28	-
TGTGCCAGCAGCGTAGTCACGCGGGAGGGTTGGATGGGCAAAAACATTCAGTACTTC	CASSVVTREGWMGKNIQYF	TRBJ2-4	TRBD2	TRBV9	-
TGTGCCCGGGGGAGATCAGGGTCTGGAAACACCATATATTTT	CARGRSGSGNTIYF	TRBJ1-3	-	TRBV30	-
TGTGCCAGTACCGTCAGACTAGTAAAGAACACCGGGGAGCTGTTTTTT	CASTVRLVKNTGELFF	TRBJ2-2	-	TRBV19	-
TGTGCCAGCAGCCCTCCCGGGGTTCCCCCCGAGCAGTACTTC	CASSPPGVPPEQYF	TRBJ2-7	-	TRBV28	-
TGTGCCAGCAGCTCTGGCGGGGTGGGGCAAGAGACCCAGTACTTC	CASSSGGVGQETQYF	TRBJ2-5	-	TRBV11-3	few
TGCAGCGTGAGGCGCGGGAGGCGAAGAAGCACAGATACGCAGTATTTT	CSVRRGRRRSTDTQYF	TRBJ2-3	TRBD2	TRBV29-1	-
TGTGCCAGCAGCCCCAGACAGGGGCCGAACATTCAGTACTTC	CASSPRQGPNIQYF	TRBJ2-4	TRBD1	TRBV7-2	-
TGTGCCAGCAGCTTAGGATTCACAGATACGCAGTATTTT	CASSLGFTDTQYF	TRBJ2-3	-	TRBV11-3	once
TGTGCCAGCAGCCAAGAATCGGCGGGGATTGGTGAAGCTTTCTTT	CASSQESAGIGEAFF	TRBJ1-1	-	TRBV4-2	once
TGTGCCAGCAGCCGGGACAGGGGCTTAGGAGATACGCAGTATTTT	CASSRDRGLGDTQYF	TRBJ2-3	TRBD1	TRBV28	-
TGCGCCAGCAGCCCACGAGGGGGCTGGGACTATGGCTACACCTTC	CASSPRGGWDYGYTF	TRBJ1-2	TRBD1	TRBV4-3	-
TGCGCCAGCAGCAAGGGACTAGCGGGGAACACCGGGGAGCTGTTTTTT	CASSKGLAGNTGELFF	TRBJ2-2	TRBD2	TRBV5-1	-
TGTGCCAGCAGTGTGGATTCAGCCCGTTCTCAGCCCCAGCATTTT	CASSVDSARSQPQHF	TRBJ1-5	-	TRBV6-1	few
TGTGCCAGCAGCTTGGCGGGAGGGCGGTACGAGCAGTACTTC	CASSLAGGRYEQYF	TRBJ2-7	TRBD2	TRBV5-5	-
TGCGCCAGCAGTGAGTATGGACAGGGTCCTAGCACAGATACGCAGTATTTT	CASSEYGQGPSTDTQYF	TRBJ2-3	TRBD1	TRBV10-1	-
TGTGCCAGTACCACTTTCGACATGACCGGGGAGCTGTTTTTT	CASTTFDMTGELFF	TRBJ2-2	-	TRBV19	-
TGTGCCAGCAGCTTAGATCTGGGGTACGGGGAGCAGTACTTC	CASSLDLGYGEQYF	TRBJ2-7	-	TRBV11-2	few
TGCGCCAGCAGCCAAGCCCTAGCGGGAGCGTACGAGCAGTACTTC	CASSQALAGAYEQYF	TRBJ2-7	TRBD2	TRBV4-3	-
TGTGCCAGCAGCCCTCGGACACTTAACACCGGGGAGCTGTTTTTT	CASSPRTLNTGELFF	TRBJ2-2	-	TRBV4-2	-
TGTGCCAGTGGGACAGGGGGCAATGGCTACACCTTC	CASGTGGNGYTF	TRBJ1-2	TRBD1	TRBV27	-
TGTGCCAGTAAACCGAAGAACACTGAAGCTTTCTTT	CASKPKNTEAFF	TRBJ1-1	-	TRBV19	few
TGTGCCAGCAGTGTCGGAGGTTGGACAGATACGCAGTATTTT	CASSVGGWTDTQYF	TRBJ2-3	-	TRBV6-1	few
TGTGCCAGCAGTTTTGATAGCAATCAGCCCCAGCATTTT	CASSFDSNQPQHF	TRBJ1-5	-	TRBV6-6	-
TGCGCCAGCAGCGCTGGGGACAGGCCTTTTAACTTC	CASSAGDRPFNF	TRBJ2-7	TRBD1	TRBV5-1	-
TGTGCCTGGAGTGTACGACTAGCGGGAGAAAGAGAGACCCAGTACTTC	CAWSVRLAGERETQYF	TRBJ2-5	TRBD2	TRBV30	-
TGTGCCAGCAGCGTAGGGGGACAGGGAGCTTTGGCCGGTGGCTACACCTTC	CASSVGGQGALAGGYTF	TRBJ1-2	TRBD1	TRBV9	-
TGCAGCGTCCCCCGGATGGGAGTGGTTTCGGGCTACACCTTC	CSVPRMGVVSGYTF	TRBJ1-2	-	TRBV29-1	-
TGTGCCAGCTCAGCGCCAGTCGCGTACTCTGGAAACACCATATATTTT	CASSAPVAYSGNTIYF	TRBJ1-3	-	TRBV18	-
TGTGCCAGCAGCTTGGGTATCAGGGGACGGAATCAGCCCCAGCATTTT	CASSLGIRGRNQPQHF	TRBJ1-5	-	TRBV28	-
TGTGCCATCAGTGAGCGGGGGGGTTATGGCTACACCTTC	CAISERGGYGYTF	TRBJ1-2	-	TRBV10-3	-
TGTGCCAGCAGCGCAGGGCCCCAGCATTTT	CASSAGPQHF	TRBJ1-5	-	TRBV21-1	-
TGTGCCAGCAGTCGTATGGGGGCCCGTGAGAATGAAAAACTGTTTTTT	CASSRMGARENEKLFF	TRBJ1-4	-	TRBV7-9	-
TGTGCCAGCAGCTTAGGCGACGGGAGGGCTCACCACGAGCAGTACTTC	CASSLGDGRAHHEQYF	TRBJ2-7	TRBD2	TRBV7-2	-
TGCGCCAGCAGCCGGACTAGCGGGAATTACAATGAGCAGTTCTTC	CASSRTSGNYNEQFF	TRBJ2-1	TRBD2	TRBV5-1	-
TGCGCCAGCAGCCAAGAGGCCCGGGCAGAGACCCAGTACTTC	CASSQEARAETQYF	TRBJ2-5	-	TRBV4-1	few
TGTGCCAGCAGCTCAAATAGCGGCTACGAGCAGTACTTC	CASSSNSGYEQYF	TRBJ2-7	-	TRBV5-4	-
TGTGCCAGCAGTCCTATTCCGGATCAGAGCTCTGGAAACACCATATATTTT	CASSPIPDQSSGNTIYF	TRBJ1-3	-	TRBV28	-
TGTGCCAGCAGCTTGCCTAGGACAGGGATAGAGCCCCAGCATTTT	CASSLPRTGIEPQHF	TRBJ1-5	TRBD1	TRBV5-8	-
TGTGCCAGCGGAGATACAGCTACCGGGGAGCTGTTTTTT	CASGDTATGELFF	TRBJ2-2	-	TRBV11-3	few
TGTGCCACCAGCAGAGATCAAGGGATTGAGCAGTTCTTC	CATSRDQGIEQFF	TRBJ2-1	-	TRBV15	-
TGTGCCAGCCGGGACAGGTTGGACGGCTACACCTTC	CASRDRLDGYTF	TRBJ1-2	TRBD1	TRBV6-5	few
TGTGCCAGCAGGTGGGGAGTAGGGGAGGAGACCCAGTACTTC	CASRWGVGEETQYF	TRBJ2-5	-	TRBV5-5	-
TGTGCCAGCAGCTTGGGGCTGAGCGGGGAGCTGTTTTTT	CASSLGLSGELFF	TRBJ2-2	-	TRBV7-2	-
TGCGCCAGCAGCGACGCTAGCGATTTGTACTTC	CASSDASDLYF	TRBJ2-7	-	TRBV5-1	-
TGTGCCAGCAGTTTGGGACCCCGCTACGAGCAGTACTTC	CASSLGPRYEQYF	TRBJ2-7	-	TRBV28	-
TGTGCCAGTAGCAGCGGGTCTACAGATACGCAGTATTTT	CASSSGSTDTQYF	TRBJ2-3	-	TRBV19	-
TGTGCCAGCAGTTCCCCCGGGACACCAACGGGGGAGCAGTACTTC	CASSSPGTPTGEQYF	TRBJ2-7	-	TRBV6-5	-
TGTGCCAGCAGCGTAGGGGGGTCTGAAGCTTTCTTT	CASSVGGSEAFF	TRBJ1-1	-	TRBV9	-